These 31 T cell receptor beta chains originate from one sample sequenced in a study of T cells in Graves' hyperthyroidism and ophthalmopathy. From RNA transcripts, TCR beta CDR3 regions were amplified. The TCR CDR3 first-round RT-PCR relied on the HTBI primer set. Each CDR3 protein gets one entry after TCRdb re-called the multiplex PCR reads with MiXCR. The repertoire includes hundreds of thousands of distinct CDR3 sequences, more than 14% of them detected once, and roughly an eighth sits in the top ten. Sequenced sample: blood. These receptors originate from a woman in her fifties or sixties with Graves' ophthalmopathy.

The rearrangement links TRBV28 to TRBJ1-6; 9 bases agree with TRBD1. The germline V gene encodes CDR1 MDHEN and CDR2 SYDVKM. The CDR3 extends over 17 amino acids. V trimming: 2 bases; J trimming: 4 bases; junction bases outside the gene matches: 6. Here the CDR3 reads CASSLPGQGPYNSPLHF. The CDR3 DNA follows: TGTGCCAGCAGTTTACCGGGACAGGGTCCTTATAATTCACCCCTCCACTTT. The variable domain in full, with the rest retrieved from reference TRBV28 and TRBJ1-6, is DVKVTQSSRYLVKRTGEKVFLECVQDMDHENMFWYRQDPGLGLRLIYFSYDVKMKEKGDIPEGYSVSREKKERFSLILESASTNQTSMYLCASSLPGQGPYNSPLHFGNGTRLTVT.

This clonotype was observed many times. The chain joins TRBV5-1 to TRBJ1-2; D remains ambiguous. This CDR3 has 12 amino acids. The ends were cut back, 7 bases at V and 1 base at J, with 8 bases in the middle. Germline V gene lookup returns CDR1 SGHRS and CDR2 YFSETQ. CDR3 DNA sequence: TGCGCCAGCGGTCCAGATAACTATGGCTACACCTTC. Protein product: CASGPDNYGYTF.

The CDR3 reads CASSARQGGETQYF. The CDR3 coding sequence is TGCGCCAGCAGCGCACGACAGGGGGGAGAGACCCAGTACTTC. The chain combines TRBV5-1 with TRBJ2-5; TRBD1 agrees at 9 bases. V shed 4 bases, J shed 4 bases, and the junction held 5 bases outside the gene matches. Germline assignment: CDR1 SGHRS and CDR2 YFSETQ. The CDR3 has 14 amino acids.

The chain is built from TRBV18 and TRBJ1-6; D remains ambiguous. This CDR3 spans 14 amino acids. Germline values: CDR1 KGHSH, CDR2 LQKENI. V lost 1 base to trimming and J lost 10 bases, with 11 bases between them. CDR3 nucleotide sequence: TGTGCCAGCTCACCACGGACCCGCTGGTCACCCCTCCACTTT. It encodes CASSPRTRWSPLHF. The complete variable domain, with remaining parts taken from reference TRBV18 and TRBJ1-6, reads NAGVMQNPRHLVRRRGQEARLRCSPMKGHSHVYWYRQLPEEGLKFMVYLQKENIIDESGMPKERFSAEFPKEGPSILRIQQVVRGDSAAYFCASSPRTRWSPLHFGNGTRLTVT.

This clonotype was seen ten or more times. The genes are TRBV28 and TRBJ2-1; D uncertain. V was pared by 5 bases and J by 3 bases, with 5 bases between. Germline V CDR1 and CDR2: MDHEN, SYDVKM. The CDR3 runs to 12 residues. The CDR3 here is CASSTRYNEQFF. The CDR3 DNA is TGTGCCAGCAGTACCCGCTACAATGAGCAGTTCTTC.

This clonotype was counted at least ten times. V gene TRBV28 combines with J gene TRBJ2-4, with D perhaps matching TRBD2 (5 bases). This CDR3 has 14 residues. The germline V gene has CDR1 MDHEN and CDR2 SYDVKM. The germline V and J ends were trimmed by 7 bases and 3 bases, with 13 bases remaining between them. CDR3 region: CASMQGSFKNIQYF. The CDR3 DNA reads TGTGCCAGCATGCAAGGGAGTTTCAAAAACATTCAGTACTTC. The whole variable domain, filled in from reference TRBV28 and TRBJ2-4, reads DVKVTQSSRYLVKRTGEKVFLECVQDMDHENMFWYRQDPGLGLRLIYFSYDVKMKEKGDIPEGYSVSREKKERFSLILESASTNQTSMYLCASMQGSFKNIQYFGAGTRLSVL.

This clonotype was seen just once. The genes are TRBV25-1 and TRBJ2-5; D gene ambiguous. This CDR3 has 13 residues. In germline, CDR1 is MGHDK, CDR2 SYGVNS. Trimming removed 3 bases at V and 1 base at J, with 6 bases between. CDR3 coding DNA: TGTGCCAGCAGTGATTGGACCCAAGAGACCCAGTACTTC. This translates into CASSDWTQETQYF. Looking up the rest from reference TRBV25-1 and TRBJ2-5 gives the full variable domain: EADIYQTPRYLVIGTGKKITLECSQTMGHDKMYWYQQDPGMELHLIHYSYGVNSTEKGDLSSESTVSRIRTEHFPLTLESARPSHTSQYLCASSDWTQETQYFGPGTRLLVL.

This clonotype appeared many times. The chain couples TRBV20-1 to TRBJ2-7, with D perhaps given as TRBD1 or TRBD2 (5 bases each). The CDR3 runs to 13 residues. V lost 6 bases and J 2 bases, leaving 14 bases between the germline ends. Per the germline V gene, CDR1 is DFQATT and CDR2 is SNEGSKA (reference sequence). The CDR3 sequence: CSARDLSTYEQYF. The CDR3 DNA follows: TGCAGTGCCCGGGACCTATCAACCTACGAGCAGTACTTC.

This chain links TRBV12-5 with TRBJ2-7; weak D call: TRBD2 (7 bases). V shed 0 bases and J shed 0 bases, with 15 bases lying between them. Per germline, CDR1 LGHNT and CDR2 FRNRAP. The CDR3 is made up of 17 amino acids. The CDR3 sequence is CASGLVRVGGPSYEQYF. Written as DNA, the CDR3 is TGTGCTAGTGGTTTGGTACGGGTCGGGGGGCCCTCCTACGAGCAGTACTTC.

This clonotype has ten or more counts. The chain carries TRBV7-8 and TRBJ1-1, with TRBD1 matching 8 bases. The CDR3 has 15 amino acids. Germline V gene data show CDR1 as SGHVS and CDR2 as FQNEAQ. Germline trimming cut 0 bases from V and 4 bases from J; bases unmatched to any gene: 4. CDR3 bases: TGTGCCAGCAGCTTAGCGCTGCAGGGGGCCACTGAAGCTTTCTTT. Translated: CASSLALQGATEAFF.

This clonotype was found many times. The chain employs TRBV24-1 and TRBJ1-2, with 10 nucleotides matching TRBD1. Germline CDR1 and CDR2: KGHDR and SFDVKD. J was trimmed by 6 bases and V by 3 bases; bases with no gene match: 6. The CDR3 totals 15 residues. Here the CDR3 DNA reads TGTGCCACCAGTGATCCCGCCGGGACAGGGGATGGCTACACCTTC. Translated, it gives CATSDPAGTGDGYTF.

This clonotype was found many times. The V call is TRBV12-5, the J call TRBJ2-5; tentatively, D is TRBD2 (5 bases). This CDR3 has 12 residues. V gave up 6 bases and J gave up 2 bases, with 7 bases separating them. From germline, CDR1 is LGHNT and CDR2 FRNRAP. The CDR3 reads CASGGDQETQYF. The CDR3 DNA reads TGTGCTAGTGGCGGGGATCAAGAGACCCAGTACTTC.

This chain links TRBV4-1 with TRBJ1-5; 9 nucleotides agree with TRBD1. This CDR3 region has 16 residues. Germline V CDR1 and CDR2: MGHRA, YSYEKL. The junction had 8 bases not matched to a gene; V was cut back by 4 bases and J by 4 bases. The CDR3 bases are TGCGCCAGCAGCCTAGGACAGGGGTTAGGAAATCAGCCCCAGCATTTT. Translated: CASSLGQGLGNQPQHF.

This clonotype was seen ten or more times. Mismatch with germline at one junction end may stem from a read error. The V gene is TRBV7-2, the J gene TRBJ2-2, with D maybe TRBD2 (5 bases). CDR1 and CDR2 (germline): SGHTA, FQGNSA. The CDR3 has 13 residues. The CDR3 DNA reads as TGTGCCAGCAGCCCCCGGCCCGCGGGTGAGCTGTTCTTC. Translating it yields CASSPRPAGELFF.

V usage is TRBV7-3 and J usage is TRBJ2-1; 15 bases agree with TRBD2. Germline CDR1 SGHTA, CDR2 FQGTGA. Trimming removed 6 bases from V and 16 bases from J; junction bases left unmatched: 10. The CDR3 is 14 amino acids. The CDR3, as DNA: TGTGCCAGCAGTCCCGGGGGGACTAGCGGGAGGATATTCTTC. It codes for CASSPGGTSGRIFF.

This clonotype was seen ten or more times. CDR3 nucleotides: TGTGCCAGCAGTGAACTCGGCGGGGCCAATCAGCCCCAGCATTTT. Its protein product is CASSELGGANQPQHF. This chain links TRBV6-1 with TRBJ1-5, with D tentatively TRBD1 (5 bases). This CDR3 has 15 residues. V was pared by 2 bases and J by 3 bases, with 11 bases between. The germline CDR1 and CDR2 sequences are MNHNS and SASEGT.

This clonotype was observed a few times. The genes are TRBV30 and TRBJ2-7; D possibly uses TRBD1 or TRBD2 (5 bases each). The ends were cut back, 0 bases at V and 3 bases at J, with 12 bases in the middle. The germline V gene has CDR1 GTSNPN and CDR2 SVGIG (reference sequence). There are 14 residues in the CDR3. The CDR3 DNA reads as TGTGCCTGGAGTGTCCCCGGGGCTTACTACGAGCAGTACTTC. Encoded protein: CAWSVPGAYYEQYF.

This clonotype was found a few times. The rearrangement joins TRBV18 to TRBJ2-5, with D unresolved. This CDR3 is 14 amino acids long. V was clipped by 3 bases and J by 5 bases, with 13 bases between them. From germline, CDR1 is KGHSH and CDR2 LQKENI. CDR3 DNA: TGTGCCAGCTCACCGGTTCCGGTGGTGGAGACCCAGTACTTC. This codes for CASSPVPVVETQYF.

This clonotype has ten or more counts. The chain carries TRBV15 and TRBJ2-1; no definite D call. V was shortened by 0 bases and J by 10 bases, with 13 bases between the two germline ends. CDR3 length: 14 amino acids. Germline V gene data show CDR1 as LNHNV and CDR2 as YYDKDF (reference sequence). CDR3 amino acids: CATSRDRLVREQFF. The CDR3 nucleotides are TGTGCCACCAGCAGAGATCGTCTAGTTAGAGAGCAGTTCTTC.

Turning to this clonotype: This may be a read error: a much more frequent sequence differs by one nucleotide. This chain links TRBV4-1 with TRBJ2-7; either TRBD1 or TRBD2 may fit D (6 bases each). The tail of the sequence fits TRBJ2-1 better, so the J call may be wrong. The CDR3 is made up of 17 amino acids. Germline CDR1 reads MGHRA; CDR2 reads YSYEKL. The CDR3 nucleotides are TGCGCCAGCAGCCAAGATTCCCGAAATAGGGGGGTCTACGAGCAGTTCTTC. Translated: CASSQDSRNRGVYEQFF.

The chain recombines TRBV29-1 with TRBJ2-3, with 15 bases that match TRBD2. Per the germline V gene, CDR1 is SQVTM and CDR2 is ANQGSEA. Trimming removed 3 bases from V and 0 bases from J; junction bases left unmatched: 4. CDR3 length: 17 amino acids. In nucleotides, the CDR3 is TGCAGCGTTGATGGGACTAGCGGGAGGACTAGCACAGATACGCAGTATTTT. This gives the protein CSVDGTSGRTSTDTQYF.

The V call is TRBV5-6, the J call TRBJ2-7, with D possibly TRBD1 on 5 matching bases. Deletions cut 4 bases from V and 0 bases from J, with 8 bases between. Per germline, CDR1 SGHDT and CDR2 YYEEEE. The CDR3 loop spans 13 amino acids. The DNA of the CDR3 is TGTGCCAGCAGCGAGACAGTCTCCTACGAGCAGTACTTC. It is translated as CASSETVSYEQYF.

This clonotype was detected only a few times. This sequence joins TRBV19 and TRBJ1-1; tentative D call: TRBD1 (6 bases). Trimming shortened V by 5 bases and J by 5 bases, and 15 bases separated the two germline ends. The CDR3 has 14 amino acids. Germline lookup yields CDR1 LNHDA and CDR2 SQIVND (reference sequence). The CDR3 is CASSLQGSWTEAFF. CDR3 coding DNA: TGTGCCAGTAGTCTTCAGGGGAGCTGGACTGAAGCTTTCTTT.

The chain is built from TRBV14 and TRBJ2-7, with 8 positions matching TRBD2. The germline gives CDR1 SGHDN, CDR2 FVKESK. The J segment lost 0 bases and the V segment lost 6 bases, leaving 10 bases of the junction unmatched. This CDR3 has 16 amino acids. The CDR3 is CASRRTPGLDSYEQYF. The CDR3 DNA sequence: TGTGCCAGCAGACGGACCCCGGGACTAGACTCCTACGAGCAGTACTTC.

This clonotype was found a few times. This sequence joins TRBV10-3 and TRBJ1-1, with unresolved D. Between the trimmed V and J ends, which lost 10 bases and 4 bases, there was a span of 16 bases. The V gene's germline CDR1 is ENHRY and CDR2 SYGVKD. This CDR3 spans 13 amino acids. The CDR3: CATTSTSGTEAFF. The CDR3 DNA sequence: TGTGCCACCACGTCAACTTCGGGCACTGAAGCTTTCTTT.

This clonotype has just a few counts. The J gene is TRBJ1-1, the V gene TRBV5-1; 7 bases line up with TRBD1. The trim removed 2 bases at V and 4 bases at J, leaving 8 bases unmatched. Germline CDR1 reads SGHRS; CDR2 reads YFSETQ. The CDR3 consists of 15 residues. The CDR3 loop is CASSFQTGVGTEAFF. CDR3 sequence (DNA): TGCGCCAGCAGCTTCCAAACAGGGGTCGGCACTGAAGCTTTCTTT.

The V call is TRBV4-1, the J call TRBJ1-1; D perhaps matches TRBD1 (6 bases). Trimming stripped 0 bases from V and 10 bases from J, with 12 bases between. The germline V gene has CDR1 MGHRA and CDR2 YSYEKL. The CDR3 is made up of 13 amino acids. CDR3 protein: CASSQERGVGAFF. The CDR3 DNA reads as TGCGCCAGCAGCCAAGAAAGGGGGGTTGGAGCTTTCTTT.

At least ten counts were recorded for this clonotype. This chain uses TRBV18 with TRBJ2-7; 8 bases line up with TRBD1. V lost 0 bases and J lost 6; bases outside the gene matches: 7. Germline assignment: CDR1 KGHSH and CDR2 LQKENI. This CDR3 has 15 residues. The CDR3 coding sequence is TGTGCCAGCTCACCACCTGGGCAGGGGGCGGGCGAGCAGTACTTC. Amino acid sequence: CASSPPGQGAGEQYF.

The chain has TRBV20-1 and TRBJ1-5; D may be TRBD1 (6 bases). V lost 6 bases and J 2 bases, leaving 17 bases between the germline ends. The CDR3 is 15 residues long. Germline CDR1 DFQATT, CDR2 SNEGSKA (reference sequence). CDR3 bases: TGCAGTGCACCCACCCCAGGGGAGGGCAATCAGCCCCAGCATTTT. It is translated as CSAPTPGEGNQPQHF.

This clonotype has a count of ten or more. J is TRBJ2-2 and V is TRBV29-1; 11 positions match TRBD2. V dropped 7 bases and J dropped 5; count of bases not matched to a gene: 3. Germline assignment: CDR1 SQVTM and CDR2 ANQGSEA. This CDR3 contains 13 residues. In nucleotides, the CDR3 is TGCAGCGATCGACTAGCGGGGACCGGGGAGCTGTTTTTT. Residues: CSDRLAGTGELFF.

Turning to this clonotype: Its ends do not fully match the called genes, so a read error is possible. The chain links TRBV7-7 to TRBJ2-3, with D uncertain. CDR1 is SSHAT and CDR2 is FNYEAQ in the germline V gene (reference sequence). The CDR3 loop spans 13 amino acids. The DNA of the CDR3 is TGTGCTAGCAGCTTAGGACCGGAGGATACGCAGTATTTT. Translated, it gives CASSLGPEDTQYF.